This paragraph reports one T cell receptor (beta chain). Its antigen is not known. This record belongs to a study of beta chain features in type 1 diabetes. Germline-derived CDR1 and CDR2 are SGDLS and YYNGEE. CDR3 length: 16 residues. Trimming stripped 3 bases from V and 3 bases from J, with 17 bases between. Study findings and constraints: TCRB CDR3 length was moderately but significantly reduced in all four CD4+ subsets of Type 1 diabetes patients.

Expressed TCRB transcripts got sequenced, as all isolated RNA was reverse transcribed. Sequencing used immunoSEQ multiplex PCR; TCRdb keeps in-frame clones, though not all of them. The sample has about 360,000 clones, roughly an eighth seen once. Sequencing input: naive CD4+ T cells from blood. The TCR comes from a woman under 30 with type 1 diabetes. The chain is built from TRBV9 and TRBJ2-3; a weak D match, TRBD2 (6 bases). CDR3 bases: TGTGCCAGCAGCGAAAAGGCGGGATATGGGACAGATACGCAGTATTTT. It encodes CASSEKAGYGTDTQYF.